This T cell receptor beta chain stems from a study of regulatory T cells in long-lasting Graves disease (TCRdb year 2021). Background for the entire study: Persistent Graves' disease was defined as antithyroid drug treatment for over 5 years with persistently positive TSH receptor autoantibodies. The study took place in China and was registered as a clinical trial. In the clinical cohort, patients with persistent Graves' disease had used antithyroid drugs for an average of about 9.4 years. A total of around 35 samples underwent TCR sequencing: some 13 from persistent and about 20 from newly diagnosed Graves' disease patients. Patients with persistent Graves' disease were compared with patients with newly diagnosed Graves' disease using TCR sequencing and RNA sequencing of peripheral blood. General findings and caveats noted by the study authors: Only the TCR beta chain was sequenced and analyzed. The study examined only peripheral blood because the primary lesion, thyroid tissue, could not be accessed. Persistent disease showed preferential use of TRBV28, TRBJ1-2 and TRBJ2-5, whereas newly diagnosed disease favored TRBV20-1 and TRBJ2-1. Patients with persistent disease shared more public clonotypes (under 3,000) than newly diagnosed patients did (more than 900). The authors noted that the small sample size was a limitation that may lower accuracy. Persistent Graves' disease patients showed lower TCR Shannon entropy and fewer highly expanded clones than newly diagnosed patients, suggesting clonal expansion.

The CDR3 holds 13 amino acids from the cysteine to the phenylalanine. The DNA shown is the 39-base CDR3, in frame from base 1. The germline V gene encodes CDR1 SEHNR and CDR2 FQNEAQ (reference sequence). The trim is 5 bases for V and 4 bases for J, with a gap of 11 bases between the germline ends. The method was multiplex PCR. The reads were generated on an Illumina HiSeq 4000. TCR beta libraries were built with iRepertoire HTBI primers and Arm-PCR amplification of CDR3 regions. PCR products were gel purified before sequencing. For the original study's pipeline: Gene usage analysis of CDR3 amino acid clonotypes relied on the roughly 60 TRBV and over 13 TRBJ segments identified across samples. COPE and FqMerger were used to merge filtered high-quality paired reads into contigs. BLAST was used to align contigs to the IMGT TRBV, TRBD and TRBJ reference genes, and CDR3 was defined following IMGT. Any clonotype with a frequency above 0.1% was classified as a highly expanded clone. Shannon entropy was used to measure repertoire diversity, and the Gini coefficient was used to measure V-J evenness. A clonotype was considered public if more than one individual shared it. TCRdb took the public reads, trimmed them with fastp at Q25, ran MiXCR for clone calling and kept in-frame beta chains. Merged by CDR3 protein, the rows form single entries marked with the most common genes and DNA. None of the V and J calls come from the authors' own analysis; TCRdb made them. The sample includes about 470,000 distinct CDR3 sequences, with around 21% observed a single time. The top ten clonotypes cover 6.5% to 8% of the sample.

On this clonotype itself: The target of this receptor is not known. No base quality values were provided; no much bigger clone lies one nucleotide off.

The sample's time point, from its label and the paper: persistent/refractory GD, antithyroid drugs over 5 years with positive TRAb. RNA was extracted from PBMCs in TRIzol for both TCR sequencing and RNA sequencing. The diagnosis of Graves' disease was made according to American Thyroid Association guidelines. The patients came from an endocrinology department in Xi'an, China. Each patient gave around 9 milliliters of peripheral blood, collected in an EDTA anticoagulant tube. Ficoll Paque Plus density gradient separation was used to isolate PBMCs, and no further T cell sorting was done. RNA quality was checked with an Agilent 2100 Bioanalyzer and agarose gel, and concentration with a NanoDrop 2000.

Sequenced material: peripheral blood mononuclear cells (PBMCs), taken when the disease was refractory, from a patient treated with antithyroid drugs. Recombination connected TRBV7-9 to TRBJ2-5; a confident D gene designation cannot be given. The TCR comes from a female donor with Graves disease. The CDR3 reads as follows: CASSPGPRETQYF. In nucleotides, the sequence is TGTGCCAGCAGCCCCGGGCCAAGAGAGACCCAGTACTTC.